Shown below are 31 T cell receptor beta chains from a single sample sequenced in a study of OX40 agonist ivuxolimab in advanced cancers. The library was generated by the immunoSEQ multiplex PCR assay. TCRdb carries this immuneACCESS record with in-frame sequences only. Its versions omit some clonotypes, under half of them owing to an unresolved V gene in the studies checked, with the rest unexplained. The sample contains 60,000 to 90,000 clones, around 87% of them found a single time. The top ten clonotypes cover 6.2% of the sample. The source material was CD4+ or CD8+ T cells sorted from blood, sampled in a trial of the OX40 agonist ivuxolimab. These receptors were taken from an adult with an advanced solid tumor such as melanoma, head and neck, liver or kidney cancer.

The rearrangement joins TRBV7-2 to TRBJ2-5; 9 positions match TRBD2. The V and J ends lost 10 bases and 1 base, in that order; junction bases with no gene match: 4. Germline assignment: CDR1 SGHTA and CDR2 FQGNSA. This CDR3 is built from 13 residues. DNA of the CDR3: TGTGCCACCGGTAGCGGGAGCCAAGAGACCCAGTACTTC. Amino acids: CATGSGSQETQYF.

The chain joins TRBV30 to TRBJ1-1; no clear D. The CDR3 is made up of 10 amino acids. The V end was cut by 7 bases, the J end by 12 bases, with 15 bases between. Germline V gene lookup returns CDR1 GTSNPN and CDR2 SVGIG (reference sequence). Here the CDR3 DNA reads TGTGCCTTCCTAAGGGCCAGTCCTTTCTTT. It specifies CAFLRASPFF.

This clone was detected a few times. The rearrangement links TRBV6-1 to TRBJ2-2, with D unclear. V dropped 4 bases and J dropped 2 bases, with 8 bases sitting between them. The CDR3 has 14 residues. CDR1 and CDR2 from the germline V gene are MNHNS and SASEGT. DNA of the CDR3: TGTGCCAGCAGTGTCCAAATAAACACCGGGGAGCTGTTTTTT. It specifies CASSVQINTGELFF.

The CDR3 is CASRGQLNTEAFF. CDR3 DNA sequence: TGTGCCAGCCGGGGACAGCTAAACACTGAAGCTTTCTTT. V and J are TRBV2 and TRBJ1-1; 7 bases agree with TRBD1. The trim removed 8 bases at V and 2 bases at J, leaving 5 bases unmatched. The CDR3 runs 13 residues. Germline values: CDR1 SNHLY, CDR2 FYNNEI.

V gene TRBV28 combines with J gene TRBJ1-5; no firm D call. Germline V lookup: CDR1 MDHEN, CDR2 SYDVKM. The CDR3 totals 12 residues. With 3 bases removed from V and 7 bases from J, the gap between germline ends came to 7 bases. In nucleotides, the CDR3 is TGTGCCAGCAGTTTCCTTAGGCAGCCCCAGCATTTT. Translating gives CASSFLRQPQHF.

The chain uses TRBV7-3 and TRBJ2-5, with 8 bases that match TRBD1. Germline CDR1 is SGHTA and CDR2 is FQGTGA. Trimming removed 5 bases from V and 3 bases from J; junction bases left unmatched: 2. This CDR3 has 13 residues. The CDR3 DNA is TGTGCCAGCAGCGCGGACAGGGAAGAGACCCAGTACTTC. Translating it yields CASSADREETQYF.

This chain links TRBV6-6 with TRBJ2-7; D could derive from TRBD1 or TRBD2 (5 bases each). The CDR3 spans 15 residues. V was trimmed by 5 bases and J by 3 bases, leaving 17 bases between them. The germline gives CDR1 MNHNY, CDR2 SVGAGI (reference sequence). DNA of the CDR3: TGTGCCAGCAGTGGGAGACAGCCGCTCTACTACGAGCAGTACTTC. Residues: CASSGRQPLYYEQYF.

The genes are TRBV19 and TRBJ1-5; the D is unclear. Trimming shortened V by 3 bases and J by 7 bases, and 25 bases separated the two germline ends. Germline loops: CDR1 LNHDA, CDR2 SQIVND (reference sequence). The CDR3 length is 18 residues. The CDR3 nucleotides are TGTGCCAGTAGTATTCGTGAGGTAATACCACTAGGGCCACAGCCCCAGCATTTT. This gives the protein CASSIREVIPLGPQPQHF.

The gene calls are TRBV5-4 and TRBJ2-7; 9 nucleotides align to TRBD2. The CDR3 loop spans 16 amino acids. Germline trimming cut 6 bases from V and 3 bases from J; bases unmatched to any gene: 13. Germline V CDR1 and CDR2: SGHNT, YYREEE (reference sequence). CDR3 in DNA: TGTGCCAGCACCAGAGGGAAAGCGGGGGGCGGCTACGAGCAGTACTTC. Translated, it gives CASTRGKAGGGYEQYF.

CDR3 coding DNA: TGTGCCAGCAGCTTAGAAGAGACCCAGTACTTC. Protein: CASSLEETQYF. The gene calls are TRBV11-2 and TRBJ2-5; D is ambiguous. CDR1 SGHAT and CDR2 FQNNGV come from the germline V gene. This CDR3 has 11 residues. The V end lost 0 bases, the J end lost 4 bases, and 0 bases lay between the germline ends.

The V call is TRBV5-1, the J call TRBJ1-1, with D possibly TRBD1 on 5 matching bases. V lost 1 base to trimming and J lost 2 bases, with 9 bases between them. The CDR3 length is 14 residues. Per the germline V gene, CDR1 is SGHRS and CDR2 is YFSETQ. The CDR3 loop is CASSLYGGNTEAFF. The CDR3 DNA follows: TGCGCCAGCAGCTTGTACGGGGGTAACACTGAAGCTTTCTTT.

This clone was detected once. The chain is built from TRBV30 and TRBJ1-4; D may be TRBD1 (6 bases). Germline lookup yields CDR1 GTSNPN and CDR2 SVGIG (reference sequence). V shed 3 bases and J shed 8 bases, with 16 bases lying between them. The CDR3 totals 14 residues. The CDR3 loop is CAWRRRGGGEKLFF. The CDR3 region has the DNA TGTGCCTGGAGGCGGAGGGGGGGCGGAGAAAAACTGTTTTTT.

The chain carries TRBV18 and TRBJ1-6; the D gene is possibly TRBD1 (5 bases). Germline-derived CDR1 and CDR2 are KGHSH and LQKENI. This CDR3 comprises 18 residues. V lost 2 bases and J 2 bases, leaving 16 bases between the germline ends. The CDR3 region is CASSPVSVARAYNSPLHF. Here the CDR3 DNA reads TGTGCCAGCTCACCAGTTAGCGTCGCCAGGGCCTATAATTCACCCCTCCACTTT.

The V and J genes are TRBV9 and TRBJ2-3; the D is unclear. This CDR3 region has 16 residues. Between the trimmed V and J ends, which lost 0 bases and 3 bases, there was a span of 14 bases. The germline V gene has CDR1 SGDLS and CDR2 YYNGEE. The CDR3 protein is CASSVEPGRSTDTQYF. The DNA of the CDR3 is TGTGCCAGCAGCGTAGAACCAGGACGCTCAACAGATACGCAGTATTTT.

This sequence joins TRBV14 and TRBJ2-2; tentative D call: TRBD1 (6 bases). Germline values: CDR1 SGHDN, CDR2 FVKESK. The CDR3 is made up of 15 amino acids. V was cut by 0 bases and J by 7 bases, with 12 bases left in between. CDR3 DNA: TGTGCCAGCAGCCAAGATCTGGGGGCGCACGGGGAGCTGTTTTTT. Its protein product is CASSQDLGAHGELFF.

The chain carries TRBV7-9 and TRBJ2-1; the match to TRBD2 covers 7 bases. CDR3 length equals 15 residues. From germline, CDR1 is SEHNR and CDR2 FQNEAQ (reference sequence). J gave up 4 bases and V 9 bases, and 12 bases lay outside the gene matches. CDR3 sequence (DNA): TGTGCCAGAAGTCAAACCGGGGGGTCTTACAATGAGCAGTTCTTC. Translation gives CARSQTGGSYNEQFF.

DNA of the CDR3: TGTGCCAGCAGCAAAGGGGAAAGACTAGCGGGAGCCCTTGGGTACTTC. It translates to CASSKGERLAGALGYF. The V gene is TRBV21-1, the J gene TRBJ2-7; TRBD2, as called in the table, went unchecked against the DNA. TRBV21-1 is shown as a pseudogene. CDR3 length equals 16 residues.

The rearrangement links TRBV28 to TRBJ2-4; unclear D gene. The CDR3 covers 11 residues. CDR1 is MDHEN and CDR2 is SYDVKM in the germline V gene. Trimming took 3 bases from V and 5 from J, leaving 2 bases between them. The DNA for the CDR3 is TGTGCCAGCAGTTTTCAAAACATTCAGTACTTC. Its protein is CASSFQNIQYF.

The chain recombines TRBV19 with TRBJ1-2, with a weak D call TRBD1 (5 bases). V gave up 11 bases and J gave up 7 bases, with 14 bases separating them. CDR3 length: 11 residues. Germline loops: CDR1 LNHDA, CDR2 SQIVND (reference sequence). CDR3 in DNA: TGTGCCGGCAGGGATCTGGGTGGCTACACCTTC. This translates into CAGRDLGGYTF.

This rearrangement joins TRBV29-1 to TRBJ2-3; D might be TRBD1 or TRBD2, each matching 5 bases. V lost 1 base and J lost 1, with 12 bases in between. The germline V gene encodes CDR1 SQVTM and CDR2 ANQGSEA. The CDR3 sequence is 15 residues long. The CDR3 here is CSVEGGGRGTDTQYF. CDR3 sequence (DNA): TGCAGCGTTGAAGGTGGGGGTCGCGGCACAGATACGCAGTATTTT.

CDR3 sequence reads: CASSFQGENEQYF. In nucleotides, the CDR3 is TGCGCCAGCAGCTTCCAGGGGGAGAACGAGCAGTACTTC. The J gene is TRBJ2-7, the V gene TRBV5-1; 7 bases are shared with TRBD1. The CDR3 totals 13 residues. V trimming: 2 bases; J trimming: 5 bases; junction bases outside the gene matches: 4. Germline V lookup: CDR1 SGHRS, CDR2 YFSETQ.

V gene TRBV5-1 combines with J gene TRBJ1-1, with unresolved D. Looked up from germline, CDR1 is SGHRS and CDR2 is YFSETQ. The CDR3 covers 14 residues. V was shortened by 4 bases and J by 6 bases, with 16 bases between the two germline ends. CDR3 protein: CASSLQPGTAEAFF. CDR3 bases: TGCGCCAGCAGCCTACAGCCGGGTACGGCTGAAGCTTTCTTT.

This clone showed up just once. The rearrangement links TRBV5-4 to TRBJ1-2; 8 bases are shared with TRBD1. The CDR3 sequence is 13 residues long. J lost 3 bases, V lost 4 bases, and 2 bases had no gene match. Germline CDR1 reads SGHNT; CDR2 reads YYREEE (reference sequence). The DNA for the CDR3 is TGTGCCAGCAGCCTGACAGGGGACTATGGCTACACCTTC. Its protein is CASSLTGDYGYTF.

The CDR3 loop reads CASSPPGAGANEKLFF. The CDR3 coding sequence is TGTGCCAGCTCACCACCCGGGGCAGGGGCTAATGAAAAACTGTTTTTT. V usage is TRBV18 and J usage is TRBJ1-4, with D possibly matching TRBD1 (6 bases). The germline CDR1 and CDR2 sequences are KGHSH and LQKENI. Trimming took off 0 bases at V and 3 bases at J, with 11 bases between the two ends. The CDR3 is 16 amino acids.

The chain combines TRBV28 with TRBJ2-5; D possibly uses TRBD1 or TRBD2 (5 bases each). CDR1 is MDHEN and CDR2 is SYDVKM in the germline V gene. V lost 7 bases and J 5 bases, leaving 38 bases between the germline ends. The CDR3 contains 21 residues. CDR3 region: CASINVPFSTERRGEMETQYF. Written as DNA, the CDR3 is TGTGCCAGCATAAACGTGCCCTTCTCGACAGAACGGCGAGGGGAAATGGAGACCCAGTACTTC.

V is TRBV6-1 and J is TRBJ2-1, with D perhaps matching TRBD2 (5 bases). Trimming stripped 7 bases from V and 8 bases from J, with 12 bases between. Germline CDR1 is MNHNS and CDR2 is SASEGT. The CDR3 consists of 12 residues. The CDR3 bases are TGTGCCAGCAAAAGGGTGGGAGATGAGCAGTTCTTC. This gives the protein CASKRVGDEQFF.

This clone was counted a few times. The CDR3 is CASSLDPRGLDYGYTF. CDR3 bases: TGTGCCAGCAGCTTAGATCCCAGGGGACTGGACTATGGCTACACCTTC. The chain recombines TRBV11-2 with TRBJ1-2; D might be TRBD1 (6 bases). The ends were cut back, 0 bases at V and 3 bases at J, with 14 bases in the middle. Per germline, CDR1 SGHAT and CDR2 FQNNGV. The CDR3 loop spans 16 amino acids. Complete variable domain (other parts from reference TRBV11-2 and TRBJ1-2): EAGVAQSPRYKIIEKRQSVAFWCNPISGHATLYWYQQILGQGPKLLIQFQNNGVVDDSQLPKDRFSAERLKGVDSTLKIQPAKLEDSAVYLCASSLDPRGLDYGYTFGSGTRLTVV.

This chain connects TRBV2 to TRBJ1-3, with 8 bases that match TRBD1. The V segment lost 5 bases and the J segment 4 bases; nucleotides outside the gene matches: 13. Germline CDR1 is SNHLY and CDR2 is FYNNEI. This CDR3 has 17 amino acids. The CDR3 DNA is TGTGCCAGCAGTACTTCCGGCAGGGGGCTATTGGGAAACACCATATATTTT. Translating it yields CASSTSGRGLLGNTIYF.

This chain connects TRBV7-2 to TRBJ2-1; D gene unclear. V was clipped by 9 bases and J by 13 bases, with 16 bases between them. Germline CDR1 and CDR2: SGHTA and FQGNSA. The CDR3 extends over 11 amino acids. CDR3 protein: CASRSGPAQFF. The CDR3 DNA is TGTGCCAGTCGTTCTGGTCCGGCTCAGTTCTTC. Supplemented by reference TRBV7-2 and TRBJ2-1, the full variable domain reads GAGVSQSPSNKVTEKGKDVELRCDPISGHTALYWYRQSLGQGLEFLIYFQGNSAPDKSGLPSDRFSAERTGGSVSTLTIQRTQQEDSAVYLCASRSGPAQFFGPGTRLTVL.

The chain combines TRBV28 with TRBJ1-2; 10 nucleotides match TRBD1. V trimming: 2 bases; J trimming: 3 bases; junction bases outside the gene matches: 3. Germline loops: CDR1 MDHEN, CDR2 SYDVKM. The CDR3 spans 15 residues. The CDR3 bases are TGTGCCAGCAGTTTAGCGACAGGGGGCTACTATGGCTACACCTTC. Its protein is CASSLATGGYYGYTF.

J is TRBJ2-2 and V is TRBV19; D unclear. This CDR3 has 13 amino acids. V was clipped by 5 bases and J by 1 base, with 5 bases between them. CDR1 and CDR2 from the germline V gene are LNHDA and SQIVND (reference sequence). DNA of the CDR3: TGTGCCAGTAGTTCGGAGAACACCGGGGAGCTGTTTTTT. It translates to CASSSENTGELFF.